These 28 T cell receptor beta chains share one sample of origin, sequenced in a study of T cell repertoires in cytomegalovirus infection. TCRdb re-analysed the reads in MiXCR, keeping a single row per CDR3 protein. The sample consists of about 740,000 distinct CDR3 sequences, 35% of them appearing once. Material for sequencing was PBMCs. Receptors were obtained from a human donor in good health (CMV status not recorded). Some clones in this sample may be carry-over from other donors' samples.

Details on this clonotype: Sequence at one end of the junction differs from germline and may be a read error. The rearrangement uses TRBV7-6 and TRBJ2-1; 10 positions agree with TRBD2. Germline V gene sequence: CDR1 SGHVS, CDR2 FNYEAQ. The length of the CDR3 is 15 residues. CDR3 bases: TGTGCCAGCAGCCCACGGACTAGCGGATACAATGAGCAGTCCTTC. It translates to CASSPRTSGYNEQSF.

The gene calls are TRBV19 and TRBJ1-5; no definite D call. In germline, CDR1 is LNHDA, CDR2 SQIVND (reference sequence). The length of the CDR3 is 15 residues. V lost 6 bases and J 0 bases, leaving 12 bases between the germline ends. DNA for the CDR3: TGTGCCAGTAGGCTGGGCATCCTTAGCAATCAGCCCCAGCATTTT. This gives the protein CASRLGILSNQPQHF.

A remark on this clonotype: Being one base from a much bigger clone, this may be a read error. This chain joins TRBV6-8 and TRBJ1-1; no clear D. The CDR3 covers 14 residues. The germline V gene encodes CDR1 MNHGY and CDR2 SAAAGT. The CDR3 sequence: CASSVQEQNTVAFF. In DNA form, the CDR3 reads TGTGCCAGCAGTGTTCAAGAGCAGAACACTGTAGCTTTCTTT.

V and J are TRBV7-9 and TRBJ1-1; D ambiguous. The V gene lost 1 base and the J gene lost 1 base, with 25 bases spanning the gap. CDR1 and CDR2 from the germline V gene are SEHNR and FQNEAQ (reference sequence). CDR3 length: 20 amino acids. The DNA for the CDR3 is TGTGCCAGCAGCTTAGGGGAACACCTCACTTGGGCAGAAAAGAACACTGAAGCTTTCTTT. This sequence encodes CASSLGEHLTWAEKNTEAFF.

The V and J genes are TRBV7-9 and TRBJ2-5; 9 positions agree with TRBD1. Unmatched junction bases numbered 5, after V lost 1 base and J lost 5 bases. The CDR3 is 15 residues long. Germline assignment: CDR1 SEHNR and CDR2 FQNEAQ (reference sequence). For the CDR3, the DNA is TGTGCCAGCAGCTTAGGACAGGGGGAAGCGGAGACCCAGTACTTC. This codes for CASSLGQGEAETQYF.

This chain joins TRBV6-1 and TRBJ1-2; D remains unclear. The V end was cut by 0 bases, the J end by 2 bases, with 22 bases between. Germline-derived CDR1 and CDR2 are MNHNS and SASEGT. CDR3 size: 19 residues. The CDR3 sequence: CASSEAPGLWSGSNYGYTF. The CDR3 bases are TGTGCCAGCAGTGAAGCGCCAGGACTTTGGAGCGGTTCAAACTATGGCTACACCTTC.

This clonotype was seen a few times. The V and J genes are TRBV7-2 and TRBJ2-1; 10 bases line up with TRBD2. Germline V gene lookup returns CDR1 SGHTA and CDR2 FQGNSA. Germline trimming cut 7 bases from V and 7 bases from J; bases unmatched to any gene: 4. This CDR3 has 13 residues. In nucleotides, the CDR3 is TGTGCCAGCACTCCGGGACTAGCGAATGAGCAGTTCTTC. Protein product: CASTPGLANEQFF.

In its sample, this clonotype was seen many times. The chain has TRBV7-2 and TRBJ2-2; 7 bases align to TRBD1. CDR1 and CDR2 (germline): SGHTA, FQGNSA. This CDR3 contains 13 residues. J lost 6 bases, V lost 5 bases, and 3 bases had no gene match. The CDR3 bases are TGTGCCAGCAGCCCGCAGGGGGCCGGGGAGCTGTTTTTT. Amino acid sequence: CASSPQGAGELFF. The full variable domain, with the rest looked up from reference TRBV7-2 and TRBJ2-2, is GAGVSQSPSNKVTEKGKDVELRCDPISGHTALYWYRQSLGQGLEFLIYFQGNSAPDKSGLPSDRFSAERTGGSVSTLTIQRTQQEDSAVYLCASSPQGAGELFFGEGSRLTVL.

The chain combines TRBV20-1 with TRBJ2-1; D is undetermined. The length of the CDR3 is 11 residues. Germline-derived CDR1 and CDR2 are DFQATT and SNEGSKA (reference sequence). V lost 2 bases and J 7 bases, leaving 6 bases between the germline ends. The CDR3: CSARLRNEQFF. The CDR3 DNA sequence: TGCAGTGCTAGATTAAGAAATGAGCAGTTCTTC.

This clonotype has just one count. A much larger clone sits a single nucleotide away, making a read error possible. CDR3 sequence: CASSEGRATYDGYTF. In DNA, the CDR3 is TGTGCCAGCAGTGAAGGAAGGGCAACTTATGATGGCTACACCTTC. The chain links TRBV6-1 to TRBJ1-2; D is ambiguous. This CDR3 region has 15 residues. Trimming left V 1 base short and J 6 bases short, with 15 bases between. Germline assignment: CDR1 MNHNS and CDR2 SASEGT.

The genes are TRBV10-3 and TRBJ2-1; 8 nucleotides line up with TRBD2. Germline trimming cut 11 bases from V and 7 bases from J; bases unmatched to any gene: 16. From germline, CDR1 is ENHRY and CDR2 SYGVKD. The CDR3 extends over 15 amino acids. The CDR3 coding sequence is TGTGCCGTTACTGCCTCTACCGGGGGGGTTAATGAGCAGTTCTTC. It codes for CAVTASTGGVNEQFF.

The V and J genes are TRBV28 and TRBJ2-2; no firm D call. V gave up 0 bases and J gave up 2 bases, with 10 bases separating them. The V gene's germline CDR1 is MDHEN and CDR2 SYDVKM. CDR3 size: 16 residues. The chain's CDR3 is CASSLWAETNTGELFF. In nucleotides, the CDR3 is TGTGCCAGCAGTTTATGGGCCGAGACTAACACCGGGGAGCTGTTTTTT.

The chain joins TRBV19 to TRBJ1-1; 9 bases line up with TRBD1. This CDR3 has 16 amino acids. The V gene end was trimmed by 3 bases and the J gene end by 1 base; junction bases not matched to a gene: 6. Germline-derived CDR1 and CDR2 are LNHDA and SQIVND (reference sequence). CDR3 in amino acids: CASSIGTGFGNTEAFF. For the CDR3, the DNA is TGTGCCAGTAGTATTGGGACAGGGTTCGGGAACACTGAAGCTTTCTTT.

This clonotype was counted many times. The rearrangement uses TRBV4-1 and TRBJ2-7, with 10 bases fitting TRBD1. CDR1 is MGHRA, CDR2 YSYEKL, per germline. With 4 bases clipped from V and 9 bases from J, the junction kept 6 bases outside the gene matches. This CDR3 is 13 amino acids long. For the CDR3, the DNA is TGCGCCAGCAGCCGGGACAGGGGAATTTGGCAGTACTTC. Amino acids: CASSRDRGIWQYF.

CDR3 loop: CATSSLAGGWGTDTQYF. Written as DNA, the CDR3 is TGTGCCACCAGCAGCCTAGCGGGGGGTTGGGGCACAGATACGCAGTATTTT. This chain joins TRBV15 and TRBJ2-3; 11 bases are shared with TRBD2. Germline V CDR1 and CDR2: LNHNV, YYDKDF (reference sequence). The J segment lost 1 base and the V segment lost 3 bases, leaving 6 bases of the junction unmatched. The CDR3 extends over 17 amino acids.

This clonotype showed up many times. This rearrangement joins TRBV7-2 to TRBJ2-3; perhaps D is TRBD1 or TRBD2 (6 bases each). This CDR3 is built from 16 residues. The germline CDR1 and CDR2 sequences are SGHTA and FQGNSA. V was cut by 2 bases and J by 6 bases, with 18 bases left in between. The CDR3 loop is CASSLYGRGGLDTQYF. The CDR3 region has the DNA TGTGCCAGCAGCTTATACGGCAGGGGAGGTTTGGATACGCAGTATTTT.

In DNA, the CDR3 is TGTGCCAGTAGTATTCCGGGTTTTTGGAACACTGAAGCTTTCTTT. Encoded protein: CASSIPGFWNTEAFF. The chain is built from TRBV19 and TRBJ1-1; no clear D. This CDR3 region has 15 residues. Trimming cost V 3 bases and J 1 base, with 12 bases left between them. Germline loops: CDR1 LNHDA, CDR2 SQIVND (reference sequence).

This clonotype was detected only once. The rearrangement joins TRBV28 to TRBJ2-1; D possibly corresponds to TRBD1 (6 bases). The CDR3 sequence is 14 residues long. Germline CDR1 is MDHEN and CDR2 is SYDVKM. Trimming pared 3 bases from V and 11 bases from J, leaving 17 bases between. CDR3 amino acids: CASSFGNEGDKQFF. CDR3 coding DNA: TGTGCCAGCAGTTTTGGGAATGAGGGGGATAAGCAGTTCTTC.

This clonotype was seen many times. For the CDR3, the DNA is TGTGCCAGCAGCTTAGTTCGGCTAGCGGGAGGGCCGGGGGAGCAGTACTTC. This codes for CASSLVRLAGGPGEQYF. This chain connects TRBV7-2 to TRBJ2-7; 12 positions agree with TRBD2. The V segment lost 1 base and the J segment 7 bases; nucleotides outside the gene matches: 11. Germline V CDR1 and CDR2: SGHTA, FQGNSA. The CDR3 is 17 amino acids.

The CDR3 DNA sequence: TGCAGTGCTACCGGGGATGGTGAGCAGTTCTTC. It translates to CSATGDGEQFF. V is TRBV20-1 and J is TRBJ2-1; TRBD2 might be the D (5 bases). Looked up from germline, CDR1 is DFQATT and CDR2 is SNEGSKA (reference sequence). This CDR3 contains 11 residues. Trimming stripped 4 bases from V and 9 bases from J, with 10 bases between.

This chain uses TRBV5-4 with TRBJ2-1; D unresolved. CDR3 length: 17 amino acids. V lost 4 bases, J lost 0 bases, and 17 bases lay in between. Germline values: CDR1 SGHNT, CDR2 YYREEE (reference sequence). This CDR3 reads CASSPWCGPCSYNEQFF. CDR3 nucleotide sequence: TGTGCCAGCAGCCCGTGGTGTGGACCTTGCTCCTACAATGAGCAGTTCTTC. Full variable domain (rest looked up from reference TRBV5-4 and TRBJ2-1): ETGVTQSPTHLIKTRGQQVTLRCSSQSGHNTVSWYQQALGQGPQFIFQYYREEENGRGNFPPRFSGLQFPNYSSELNVNALELDDSALYLCASSPWCGPCSYNEQFFGPGTRLTVL.

In the case of this clonotype: The conserved final phenylalanine or tryptophan is absent from the CDR3, which likely points to a read error. The chain carries TRBV28 and TRBJ2-1; 9 bases fit TRBD2. The CDR3 loop spans 19 amino acids. J was trimmed by 2 bases and V by 7 bases; bases with no gene match: 18. Germline V lookup: CDR1 MDHEN, CDR2 SYDVKM. CDR3 nucleotides: TGTGCCAGCAATACCCTAGGGGGTGGCGGGAGGGGCACCTACAATGAGCAGTTCTTA. Translation gives CASNTLGGGGRGTYNEQFL.

A few counts support this clonotype. CDR3 residues: CASSGPGAGGNQPQHF. DNA for the CDR3: TGTGCCAGCAGTGGCCCCGGGGCGGGGGGGAATCAGCCCCAGCATTTT. The V call is TRBV2, the J call TRBJ1-5, with a weak D call TRBD1 (5 bases). Looked up from germline, CDR1 is SNHLY and CDR2 is FYNNEI. The CDR3 covers 16 residues. V was cut by 4 bases and J by 4 bases, with 17 bases left in between.

This clonotype occurred a few times. In DNA form, the CDR3 reads TGTGCCAGCAGTGCCAGCGATGCGGGCCATGAGCAGTTCTTC. This codes for CASSASDAGHEQFF. The V gene is TRBV2, the J gene TRBJ2-1; D is possibly TRBD2 (5 bases). Germline V gene data show CDR1 as SNHLY and CDR2 as FYNNEI. The CDR3 has 14 amino acids. With 4 bases removed from V and 8 bases from J, the gap between germline ends came to 15 bases.

This clonotype was found a few times. The V call is TRBV11-2, the J call TRBJ2-1; D is unresolved. Trimming removed 1 base at V and 0 bases at J, with 10 bases between. Germline-derived CDR1 and CDR2 are SGHAT and FQNNGV. The CDR3 runs 16 residues. In DNA, the CDR3 is TGTGCCAGCAGCTTAGGGCCCGCCATCTCCTACAATGAGCAGTTCTTC. Protein: CASSLGPAISYNEQFF.

A few counts support this clonotype. The rearrangement uses TRBV12-3 or TRBV12-4 and TRBJ2-5; maybe TRBD1 (7 bases). Trimming shortened V by 5 bases and J by 0 bases, and 22 bases separated the two germline ends. The CDR3 spans 18 residues. The CDR3 DNA sequence: TGTGCCAGCAGTGCTACAGGGGAGGAGTACGCCCACCAAGAGACCCAGTACTTC. Translated: CASSATGEEYAHQETQYF.

This clonotype showed up just a few times. The V and J genes are TRBV7-3 and TRBJ2-5; perhaps TRBD2 as D (6 bases). The V end was cut by 5 bases, the J end by 5 bases, with 15 bases between. Germline V CDR1 and CDR2: SGHTA, FQGTGA. This CDR3 region has 14 residues. This chain's CDR3 is CASSGGTAGETQYF. As DNA, the CDR3 is TGTGCCAGCAGCGGAGGGACGGCGGGGGAGACCCAGTACTTC.

The rearrangement joins TRBV7-9 to TRBJ1-2, with 12 nucleotides matching TRBD1. V was pared by 3 bases and J by 4 bases, with 6 bases of the junction left unmatched. This CDR3 is built from 16 residues. The germline gives CDR1 SEHNR, CDR2 FQNEAQ (reference sequence). CDR3 sequence: CASSFYRDRGLYGYTF. The CDR3 coding sequence is TGTGCCAGCAGCTTTTACCGGGACAGGGGGCTCTATGGCTACACCTTC.